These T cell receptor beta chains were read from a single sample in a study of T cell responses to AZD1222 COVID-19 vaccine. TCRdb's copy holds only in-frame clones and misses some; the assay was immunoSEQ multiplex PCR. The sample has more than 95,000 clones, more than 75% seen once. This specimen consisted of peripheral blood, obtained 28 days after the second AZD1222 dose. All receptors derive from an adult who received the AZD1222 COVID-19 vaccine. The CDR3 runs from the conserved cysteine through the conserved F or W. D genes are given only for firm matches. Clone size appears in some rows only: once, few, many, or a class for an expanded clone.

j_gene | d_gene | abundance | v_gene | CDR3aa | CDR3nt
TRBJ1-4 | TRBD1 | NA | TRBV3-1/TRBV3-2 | CASSLSETGGGKLFF | TGTGCCAGCAGCCTCTCAGAGACAGGGGGAGGAAAACTGTTTTTT
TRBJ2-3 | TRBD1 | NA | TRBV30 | CAWSRQGATDTQYF | TGTGCCTGGAGTCGGCAGGGGGCAACAGATACGCAGTATTTT
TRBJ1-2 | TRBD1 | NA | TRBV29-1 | CSARDRLNYGYTF | TGCAGCGCCCGGGACAGGCTCAACTATGGCTACACCTTC
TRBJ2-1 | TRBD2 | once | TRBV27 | CASGRGSSYNEQFF | TGTGCCAGCGGCCGCGGGAGCTCCTACAATGAGCAGTTCTTC
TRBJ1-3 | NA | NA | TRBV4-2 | CASSPNAGDSGNTIYF | TGTGCCAGCAGCCCGAACGCAGGGGACTCTGGAAACACCATATATTTT
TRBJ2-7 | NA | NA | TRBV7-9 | CASSLGAGNPSGEQYF | TGTGCCAGCAGCTTAGGGGCAGGGAACCCGTCGGGCGAGCAGTACTTC
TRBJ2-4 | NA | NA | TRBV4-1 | CASSPSSVDIQYF | TGCGCCAGCAGCCCCTCTAGCGTGGACATTCAGTACTTC
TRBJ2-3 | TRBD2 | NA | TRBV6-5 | CASSSPTSGSDTQYF | TGTGCCAGCAGTTCACCGACTAGCGGGTCAGATACGCAGTATTTT
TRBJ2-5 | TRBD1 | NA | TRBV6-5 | CASSSQGAPQETQYF | TGTGCCAGCAGTTCCCAGGGGGCTCCCCAAGAGACCCAGTACTTC
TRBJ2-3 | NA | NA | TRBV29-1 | CSVRAGDTQYF | TGCAGCGTTCGTGCGGGAGATACGCAGTATTTT
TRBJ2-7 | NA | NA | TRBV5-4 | CASSLGAHYEQYF | TGTGCCAGCAGCTTGGGGGCCCACTACGAGCAGTACTTC
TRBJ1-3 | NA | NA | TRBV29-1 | CSVEVGSGNTIYF | TGCAGCGTTGAAGTGGGCTCAGGAAACACCATATATTTT
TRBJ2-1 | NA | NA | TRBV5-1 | CASSLGTSYNEQFF | TGCGCCAGCAGCTTGGGGACATCCTACAATGAGCAGTTCTTC
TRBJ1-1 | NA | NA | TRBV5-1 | CASSSGTGFEAFF | TGCGCCAGCAGCTCCGGGACGGGCTTTGAAGCTTTCTTT
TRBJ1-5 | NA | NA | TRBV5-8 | CASSSARGEQPQHF | TGTGCCAGCAGTTCAGCTCGCGGCGAGCAGCCCCAGCATTTT
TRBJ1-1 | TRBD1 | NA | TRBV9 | CASSVAGRGDTEAFF | TGTGCCAGCAGCGTAGCAGGCAGGGGGGACACTGAAGCTTTCTTT
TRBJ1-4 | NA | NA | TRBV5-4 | CASSLGEKLFF | TGTGCCAGCAGCTTAGGAGAAAAACTGTTTTTT
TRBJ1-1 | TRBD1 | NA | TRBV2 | CASSESTGGYTEAFF | TGTGCCAGCAGTGAGAGTACAGGGGGTTACACTGAAGCTTTCTTT
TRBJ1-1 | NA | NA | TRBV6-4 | CASSYTAGTNTEAFF | TGTGCCAGCTCCTACACTGCTGGGACGAACACTGAAGCTTTCTTT
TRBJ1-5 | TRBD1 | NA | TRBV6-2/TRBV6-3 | CASSSLDRARRGNQPQHF | TGTGCCAGCAGTTCCCTGGACAGGGCGAGGCGAGGCAATCAGCCCCAGCATTTT
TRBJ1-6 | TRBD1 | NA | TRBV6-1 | CASSEGGTGASSPLHF | TGTGCCAGCAGTGAAGGGGGGACAGGGGCCTCTTCACCCCTCCACTTT
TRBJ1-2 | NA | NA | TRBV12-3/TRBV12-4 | CASSPEDTYGYTF | TGTGCCAGCAGTCCTGAGGACACCTATGGCTACACCTTC
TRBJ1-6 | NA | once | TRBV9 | CASSVGGAISYNSPLHF | TGTGCCAGCAGCGTAGGAGGGGCCATCTCCTATAATTCACCCCTCCACTTT
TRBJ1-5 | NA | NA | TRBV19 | CASTLAGADNQPQHF | TGTGCCAGTACCCTGGCAGGGGCCGACAATCAGCCCCAGCATTTT
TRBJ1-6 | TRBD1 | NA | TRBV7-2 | CASSSYRGSYNSPLHF | TGTGCCAGCAGCTCCTACAGGGGTAGCTATAATTCACCCCTCCACTTT
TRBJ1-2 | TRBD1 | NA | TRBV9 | CASSRRQGAYTF | TGTGCCAGCAGCAGAAGGCAGGGGGCCTACACCTTC
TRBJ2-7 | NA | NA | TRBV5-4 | CASSLEPPAGEQYF | TGTGCCAGCAGCTTGGAACCCCCAGCGGGCGAGCAGTACTTC
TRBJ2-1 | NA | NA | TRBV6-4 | CASSDAQSNEQFF | TGTGCCAGCAGTGATGCCCAAAGCAATGAGCAGTTCTTC
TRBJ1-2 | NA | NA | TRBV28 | CASSLSVRADYGYTF | TGTGCCAGCAGTTTATCGGTCAGGGCGGACTATGGCTACACCTTC
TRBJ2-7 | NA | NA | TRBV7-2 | CASSPPSYEQYF | TGTGCCAGCAGCCCCCCCTCCTACGAGCAGTACTTC
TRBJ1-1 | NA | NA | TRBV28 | CATSKIRDVTEAFF | TGTGCCACCTCAAAGATTAGGGATGTCACTGAAGCTTTCTTT
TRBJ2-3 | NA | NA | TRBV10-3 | CAISEPISADTQYF | TGTGCCATCAGTGAGCCCATTTCCGCCGATACGCAGTATTTT
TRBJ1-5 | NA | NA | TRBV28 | CASSLSMDSRNQPQHF | TGTGCCAGCAGTTTAAGCATGGACAGTAGGAATCAGCCCCAGCATTTT
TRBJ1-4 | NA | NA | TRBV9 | CASKQGAPNEKLFF | TGTGCCAGCAAACAGGGTGCGCCGAATGAAAAACTGTTTTTT
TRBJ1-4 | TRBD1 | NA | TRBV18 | CASSPPTGVTNEKLFF | TGTGCCAGCTCACCACCGACAGGGGTAACTAATGAAAAACTGTTTTTT
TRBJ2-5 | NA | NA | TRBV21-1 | CASSTGTSVGSETQYF | TGTGCCAGCAGCACCGGGACTAGTGTGGGTTCAGAGACCCAGTACTTC
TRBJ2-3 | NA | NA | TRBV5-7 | CASSCQSRGATDTQYF | TGTGCCAGCAGCTGCCAAAGTAGGGGGGCCACAGATACGCAGTATTTT
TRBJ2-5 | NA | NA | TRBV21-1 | CANCIPIKSGGTQYF | TGTGCCAACTGCATACCAATAAAATCCGGGGGGACCCAGTACTTC
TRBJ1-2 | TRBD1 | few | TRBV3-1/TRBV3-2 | CASSQGRQGGYGYTF | TGTGCCAGCAGCCAAGGAAGACAGGGGGGCTATGGCTACACCTTC
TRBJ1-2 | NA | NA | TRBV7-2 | CASPTGRTGGLYGYTF | TGTGCCAGCCCCACTGGCCGGACGGGGGGGCTCTATGGCTACACCTTC
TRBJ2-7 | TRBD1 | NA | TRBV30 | CAWSQDRGGYEQYF | TGTGCCTGGAGTCAGGACAGGGGGGGCTACGAGCAGTACTTC
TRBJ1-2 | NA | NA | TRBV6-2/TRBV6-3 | CASSYNLYGYTF | TGTGCCAGCAGTTACAACCTCTATGGCTACACCTTC
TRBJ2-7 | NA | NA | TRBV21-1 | CASSKVGQGVILFPPTPQYF | TGTGCCAGCAGCAAAGTTGGGCAGGGGGTTATTCTTTTTCCCCCAACACCGCAGTACTTC
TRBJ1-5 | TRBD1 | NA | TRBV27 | CASSPLQGFGGNQPQHF | TGTGCCAGCTCTCCCTTACAGGGGTTCGGGGGCAATCAGCCCCAGCATTTT
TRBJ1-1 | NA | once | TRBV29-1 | CSTRTPPMRNTEAFF | TGCAGCACCCGCACGCCCCCGATGAGGAACACTGAAGCTTTCTTT
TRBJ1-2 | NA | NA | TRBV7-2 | CASSRRGVGVGYTF | TGTGCCAGCAGCCGCAGGGGAGTCGGCGTGGGCTACACCTTC
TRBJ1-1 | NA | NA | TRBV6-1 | CASREADENTEAFF | TGTGCCAGCAGGGAAGCGGACGAGAACACTGAAGCTTTCTTT
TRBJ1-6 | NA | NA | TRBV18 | CASSPSTTGGINSPLHF | TGTGCCAGCTCACCCTCGACCACAGGAGGAATTAATTCACCCCTCCACTTT
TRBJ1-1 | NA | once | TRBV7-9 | CASSPKWAGGHTEAFF | TGTGCCAGCAGCCCCAAATGGGCTGGGGGTCACACTGAAGCTTTCTTT
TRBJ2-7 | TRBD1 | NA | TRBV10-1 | CARFGTASYEQYF | TGCGCCAGGTTCGGGACAGCATCCTACGAGCAGTACTTC
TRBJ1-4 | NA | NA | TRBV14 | CASSQDTIAESTNEKLFF | TGTGCCAGCAGCCAAGATACTATCGCAGAGTCAACTAATGAAAAACTGTTTTTT
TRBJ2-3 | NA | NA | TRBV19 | CASTISGSHTDTQYF | TGTGCCAGTACAATTAGCGGTAGCCACACAGATACGCAGTATTTT
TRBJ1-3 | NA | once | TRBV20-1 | CSASSGNTIYF | TGCAGTGCTAGCTCTGGAAACACCATATATTTT
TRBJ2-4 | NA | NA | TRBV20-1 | CSARDSLISYF | TGCAGTGCTAGAGATTCCCTCATTAGTTACTTC
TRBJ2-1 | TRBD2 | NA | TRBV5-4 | CASSLSSSGGYNEQFF | TGTGCCAGCAGCTTGTCGTCTAGCGGGGGCTACAATGAGCAGTTCTTC